Each of the 2 T cell receptor beta chains below was sequenced from the same sample in a study of patients and donors after allogeneic stem cell transplantation. Using its own MiXCR run on the RT-PCR reads, TCRdb lists one record per CDR3 protein. The table records over 350,000 distinct CDR3 sequences, roughly 17% of them present only once. Input material: blood, either unsorted or a sorted T cell fraction (not recorded which). These receptors originate from a human donor who was either an allogeneic HSCT recipient or a stem cell or donor lymphocyte infusion donor (not recorded which). It is not recorded whose cells these are; they may come from a transplant donor.

This clonotype was counted only a few times. J is TRBJ1-5 and V is TRBV18; 8 positions agree with TRBD1. From germline, CDR1 is KGHSH and CDR2 LQKENI. V was pared by 1 base and J by 6 bases, with 5 bases of the junction left unmatched. The CDR3 consists of 15 residues. Here the CDR3 reads CASSPRQGAGQPQHF. As DNA, the CDR3 is TGTGCCAGCTCACCACGGCAGGGGGCCGGTCAGCCCCAGCATTTT.

This clonotype was detected only a few times. The V and J genes are TRBV7-2 and TRBJ2-7; TRBD2 aligns across 9 bases. V dropped 2 bases and J dropped 5; count of bases not matched to a gene: 7. The germline V gene has CDR1 SGHTA and CDR2 FQGNSA. The CDR3 contains 15 residues. CDR3 in amino acids: CASSLWAGGLNEQYF. CDR3 DNA sequence: TGTGCCAGCAGCTTATGGGCGGGGGGGCTTAACGAGCAGTACTTC.